Following are 27 T cell receptor beta chains from one sample sequenced in a study of blood T cell repertoires in COVID-19. Assay: immunoSEQ multiplex PCR; the TCRdb copy retains only in-frame clones and omits some. Found here are about 300,000 clones, nearly 90% of them singletons; the top ten hold 2.5% to 3%. Sequencing was carried out using PBMCs or T cells enriched from blood (not recorded which). Source of these receptors: a woman in her forties or fifties who had been exposed to COVID-19.

This rearrangement joins TRBV25-1 to TRBJ2-5, with D unresolved. Germline V gene data show CDR1 as MGHDK and CDR2 as SYGVNS. This CDR3 region has 13 residues. Trimming took off 8 bases at V and 0 bases at J, with 10 bases between the two ends. CDR3 loop: CASVSGYQETQYF. Written as DNA, the CDR3 is TGTGCCAGCGTTTCCGGGTACCAAGAGACCCAGTACTTC.

This clone has a handful of counts. This chain joins TRBV25-1 and TRBJ2-7, with 9 bases lining up with TRBD1. V dropped 4 bases and J dropped 3; count of bases not matched to a gene: 10. Looked up from germline, CDR1 is MGHDK and CDR2 is SYGVNS. This CDR3 region has 16 residues. The DNA for the CDR3 is TGTGCCAGCAGTGTTTGGGACCGGGACAGGGACTACGAGCAGTACTTC. Amino acids: CASSVWDRDRDYEQYF.

The CDR3 DNA follows: TGTGCCAGCAGAGACCTCACAGGGCGGGTAGCTTTCTTT. Translating it yields CASRDLTGRVAFF. The V and J genes are TRBV6-5 and TRBJ1-1, with D possibly being TRBD1 (6 bases). The germline V gene encodes CDR1 MNHEY and CDR2 SVGAGI. Deletions cut 6 bases from V and 10 bases from J, with 18 bases between. The CDR3 consists of 13 residues.

This chain uses TRBV28 with TRBJ1-1, with D maybe TRBD1 (5 bases). This CDR3 comprises 15 residues. The V and J ends lost 3 bases and 2 bases respectively, with 13 bases between them. Germline V lookup: CDR1 MDHEN, CDR2 SYDVKM. CDR3 DNA sequence: TGTGCCAGCAGTTTTGGATGGGGGGGTAACACTGAAGCTTTCTTT. The encoded protein is CASSFGWGGNTEAFF.

The rearrangement uses TRBV3-1 (or the pseudogene TRBV3-2) and TRBJ1-3; TRBD1 matches at 8 bases. Germline V gene data show CDR1 as LGHDT and CDR2 as YNNKEL (reference sequence). V lost 4 bases and J lost 4; bases outside the gene matches: 21. The CDR3 contains 20 residues. The CDR3 loop reads CASSLWVYGTGLGGGNTIYF. The DNA for the CDR3 is TGTGCCAGCAGCCTGTGGGTCTATGGGACAGGTTTAGGGGGGGGAAACACCATATATTTT.

This clone was observed a few times. This chain joins TRBV5-1 and TRBJ2-7; 7 bases match TRBD1. J lost 0 bases, V lost 5 bases, and 5 bases had no gene match. Germline CDR1 and CDR2: SGHRS and YFSETQ. The CDR3 totals 14 residues. The CDR3 region is CASRWDSVSYEQYF. The CDR3 nucleotides are TGCGCCAGCAGATGGGACAGTGTCTCCTACGAGCAGTACTTC. The variable domain in full, completed from reference TRBV5-1 and TRBJ2-7, reads KAGVTQTPRYLIKTRGQQVTLSCSPISGHRSVSWYQQTPGQGLQFLFEYFSETQRNKGNFPGRFSGRQFSNSRSEMNVSTLELGDSALYLCASRWDSVSYEQYFGPGTRLTVT.

This chain's CDR3 is CSVRPVSGYEQYF. The CDR3 nucleotides read TGCAGCGTCCGCCCGGTTAGCGGGTACGAGCAGTACTTC. The chain is built from TRBV29-1 and TRBJ2-7, with 7 bases aligning to TRBD2. The J segment lost 4 bases and the V segment lost 6 bases, leaving 9 bases of the junction unmatched. There are 13 residues in the CDR3. Germline V lookup: CDR1 SQVTM, CDR2 ANQGSEA.

This clone came up once. The chain employs TRBV2 and TRBJ2-7; D is possibly TRBD1 (5 bases). The length of the CDR3 is 12 residues. Germline loops: CDR1 SNHLY, CDR2 FYNNEI. The V end lost 7 bases, the J end lost 6 bases, and 13 bases lay between the germline ends. The DNA for the CDR3 is TGTGCCAGCACCAGGACACGAGGCGAGCAGTACTTC. It is translated as CASTRTRGEQYF.

This sequence joins TRBV18 and TRBJ1-6, with a weak D call TRBD1 (6 bases). V was cut by 3 bases and J by 8 bases, with 11 bases left in between. Germline V gives CDR1 KGHSH, CDR2 LQKENI. The CDR3 contains 14 residues. CDR3 nucleotide sequence: TGTGCCAGCTCACCGTTCAACAGGGATTCACCCCTCCACTTT. It is translated as CASSPFNRDSPLHF.

V is TRBV7-2 and J is TRBJ1-1; D is ambiguous. CDR3 length equals 14 residues. V was clipped by 2 bases and J by 5 bases, with 12 bases between them. Germline V lookup: CDR1 SGHTA, CDR2 FQGNSA. CDR3 protein: CASSLTGYWTEAFF. CDR3 DNA sequence: TGTGCCAGCAGCTTAACCGGGTACTGGACTGAAGCTTTCTTT.

The rearrangement joins TRBV7-9 to TRBJ1-4; D gene unclear. Between the trimmed V and J ends, which lost 0 bases and 12 bases, there was a span of 11 bases. Looked up from germline, CDR1 is SEHNR and CDR2 is FQNEAQ (reference sequence). The CDR3 length is 13 residues. CDR3 region: CASSLAPEMELFF. The CDR3 region has the DNA TGTGCCAGCAGCTTAGCGCCGGAGATGGAACTGTTTTTT.

V is TRBV7-2 and J is TRBJ2-7, with D unclear. CDR1 SGHTA and CDR2 FQGNSA come from the germline V gene. CDR3 length: 12 amino acids. V lost 5 bases to trimming and J lost 2 bases, with 7 bases between them. CDR3 bases: TGTGCCAGCAGCCCGCAGACCTACGAGCAGTACTTC. Protein product: CASSPQTYEQYF.

The CDR3 DNA reads TGTGCCAGCTCACCAGAAACAGGATCCTATGGCTACACCTTC. Amino acid sequence: CASSPETGSYGYTF. The genes are TRBV18 and TRBJ1-2; TRBD1 is a possible D gene (5 bases). The CDR3 has 14 residues. V lost 2 bases and J 4 bases, leaving 11 bases between the germline ends. Germline V gene lookup returns CDR1 KGHSH and CDR2 LQKENI.

The J gene is TRBJ1-3, the V gene TRBV6-5, with D possibly being TRBD1 (5 bases). Trimming shortened V by 8 bases and J by 2 bases, and 13 bases separated the two germline ends. Germline V gene lookup returns CDR1 MNHEY and CDR2 SVGAGI. The CDR3 sequence is 14 residues long. The CDR3 loop is CASHTLQAGNTIYF. CDR3 nucleotides: TGTGCCAGCCATACGCTACAGGCTGGAAACACCATATATTTT.

CDR3 sequence: CASSYQTDTQYF. The CDR3 nucleotides are TGTGCCAGCAGCTACCAGACAGATACGCAGTATTTT. J is TRBJ2-3 and V is TRBV3-1 (or the pseudogene TRBV3-2); no clear D gene. V was cut by 5 bases and J by 3 bases, with 6 bases left in between. CDR1 LGHDT and CDR2 YNNKEL come from the germline V gene (reference sequence). The CDR3 is made up of 12 amino acids.

This rearrangement joins TRBV4-1 to TRBJ1-4; a possible D gene is TRBD1 (5 bases). CDR3 length: 14 residues. The V gene lost 4 bases and the J gene lost 4 bases, with 10 bases spanning the gap. The germline V gene encodes CDR1 MGHRA and CDR2 YSYEKL. The CDR3 nucleotides are TGCGCCAGCAGCCTATCAGGGCTTAATGAAAAACTGTTTTTT. Translated: CASSLSGLNEKLFF.

J is TRBJ1-1 and V is TRBV28; D is perhaps TRBD1 (5 bases). Germline V CDR1 and CDR2: MDHEN, SYDVKM. V was trimmed by 5 bases and J by 5 bases, leaving 15 bases between them. This CDR3 is 14 amino acids long. CDR3 sequence (DNA): TGTGCCAGCAGTCCTCGGGAGTGGGGGACTGAAGCTTTCTTT. Translating gives CASSPREWGTEAFF.

The V call is TRBV5-1, the J call TRBJ2-3; 7 bases fit TRBD1. CDR3 length: 14 amino acids. With 4 bases clipped from V and 3 bases from J, the junction kept 5 bases outside the gene matches. Germline lookup yields CDR1 SGHRS and CDR2 YFSETQ. CDR3 bases: TGCGCCAGCAGCCGAGACAGGGTTACAGATACGCAGTATTTT. Protein product: CASSRDRVTDTQYF.

The chain uses TRBV19 and TRBJ2-1; D is ambiguous. The V gene lost 7 bases and the J gene lost 4 bases, with 17 bases spanning the gap. This CDR3 spans 15 amino acids. Germline loops: CDR1 LNHDA, CDR2 SQIVND (reference sequence). CDR3 sequence (DNA): TGTGCCAGTACCAAGGATTTTTGGGCGTACAATGAGCAGTTCTTC. Amino acids: CASTKDFWAYNEQFF.

This clone was seen more than once but under ten times. This sequence joins TRBV6-5 and TRBJ1-1; D perhaps matches TRBD1 (5 bases). There are 13 residues in the CDR3. The V end was cut by 10 bases, the J end by 1 base, with 13 bases between. Germline V gene lookup returns CDR1 MNHEY and CDR2 SVGAGI. The CDR3 DNA reads as TGTGCCACTAGACAGTTACGGAACACTGAAGCTTTCTTT. Amino acid sequence: CATRQLRNTEAFF.

The chain joins TRBV24-1 to TRBJ2-2; D gene ambiguous. The CDR3 is 13 amino acids. V was pared by 3 bases and J by 4 bases, with 5 bases between. Per germline, CDR1 KGHDR and CDR2 SFDVKD. DNA of the CDR3: TGTGCCACCAGTGATCAAATCACCGGGGAGCTGTTTTTT. Translating gives CATSDQITGELFF.

The J gene is TRBJ1-5, the V gene TRBV30; 10 bases are a match to TRBD1. Germline loops: CDR1 GTSNPN, CDR2 SVGIG (reference sequence). V was pared by 3 bases and J by 6 bases, with 5 bases of the junction left unmatched. The CDR3 runs to 14 residues. The CDR3 sequence: CAWSRDRGGQPQHF. The CDR3 nucleotides read TGTGCCTGGAGCCGGGACAGGGGAGGTCAGCCCCAGCATTTT. The complete variable domain, with remaining parts taken from reference TRBV30 and TRBJ1-5, reads SQTIHQWPATLVQPVGSPLSLECTVEGTSNPNLYWYRQAAGRGLQLLFYSVGIGQISSEVPQNLSASRPQDRQFILSSKKLLLSDSGFYLCAWSRDRGGQPQHFGDGTRLSIL.

V gene TRBV19 combines with J gene TRBJ2-4, with D hard to call. Germline CDR1 is LNHDA and CDR2 is SQIVND (reference sequence). The CDR3 loop spans 14 amino acids. The germline V and J ends were trimmed by 0 bases and 2 bases, with 5 bases remaining between them. The CDR3 coding sequence is TGTGCCAGTAGTATAGACAGTACCAAAAACATTCAGTACTTC. This sequence encodes CASSIDSTKNIQYF.

The CDR3 reads CSARYGGEQFF. The CDR3 DNA reads as TGCAGTGCTAGATACGGGGGTGAGCAGTTCTTC. The V call is TRBV20-1, the J call TRBJ2-1, with a weak D call TRBD2 (6 bases). Germline V gives CDR1 DFQATT, CDR2 SNEGSKA (reference sequence). V was shortened by 2 bases and J by 9 bases, with 8 bases between the two germline ends. This CDR3 spans 11 amino acids.

This chain connects TRBV19 to TRBJ1-5; D gene uncertain. The V end was cut by 3 bases, the J end by 0 bases, with 9 bases between. The CDR3 sequence is 15 residues long. Germline V gene data show CDR1 as LNHDA and CDR2 as SQIVND (reference sequence). The CDR3 DNA sequence: TGTGCCAGTAGTATCAGGCAGTTTAGCAATCAGCCCCAGCATTTT. This gives the protein CASSIRQFSNQPQHF. The whole variable domain, filled in from reference TRBV19 and TRBJ1-5, reads DGGITQSPKYLFRKEGQNVTLSCEQNLNHDAMYWYRQDPGQGLRLIYYSQIVNDFQKGDIAEGYSVSREKKESFPLTVTSAQKNPTAFYLCASSIRQFSNQPQHFGDGTRLSIL.

The chain couples TRBV5-4 to TRBJ2-1, with TRBD1 identical over 9 bases. After removal of 0 bases from V and 1 base from J, the junction contained 2 bases not matched to a gene. The CDR3 is made up of 16 amino acids. Looked up from germline, CDR1 is SGHNT and CDR2 is YYREEE (reference sequence). Here the CDR3 reads CASSLGGQGSYNEQFF. The CDR3 region has the DNA TGTGCCAGCAGCTTGGGGGGACAGGGTTCCTACAATGAGCAGTTCTTC.

CDR3 nucleotide sequence: TGTGCCAGCAGCCTGCGGGGGGCAAATGAGCAGTTCTTC. Translating gives CASSLRGANEQFF. The chain employs TRBV3-1 (or the pseudogene TRBV3-2) and TRBJ2-1; 8 nucleotides match TRBD2. Germline V lookup: CDR1 LGHDT, CDR2 YNNKEL (reference sequence). CDR3 size: 13 residues. V was pared by 4 bases and J by 7 bases, with 3 bases of the junction left unmatched.